This is a list of T cell receptor beta chains from one sample in a study of T cell changes during pregnancy in multiple sclerosis. Sequencing was performed with immunoSEQ multiplex PCR; in TCRdb, only in-frame clones are kept and a portion is missing. The table lists some 40,000 clones, approximately 94% of them singletons, with about 0.34% in the top ten. Material: CD4+ T cells from peripheral blood mononuclear cells, obtained after pregnancy. Receptors were obtained from a female donor with multiple sclerosis, enrolled in a pregnancy study. Each CDR3 is given without its conserved first and last residue.

V | length | CDR3
TRBV5-1 | 14 | ASSPWGRGGGNEQF
TRBV5-1 | 9 | ASSSLYEQY
TRBV19 | 14 | ASSISRGRANYGYT
TRBV7-2 | 15 | ASSLAAVAAAYNEQF
TRBV5-1 | 13 | ASSLGVELNTEAF
TRBV12-5 | 12 | ASGIGTANTEAF
TRBV9 | 12 | ASSPKGDQETQY
TRBV25-1 | 15 | ASSEYPTVETYNEQF
TRBV18 | 11 | ASSYQGDSPLH
TRBV6-4 | 12 | ASRTQGARGELF
TRBV6-1 | 12 | ASSDGGSTDTQY
TRBV19 | 13 | ASSTRTASGNEQF
TRBV2 | 10 | ASSETGGGYT
TRBV4-1 | 17 | ASSQDGPTIGAFNQPQH
TRBV7-3 | 12 | ASSRPGRAHGYT
TRBV2 | 13 | ASSGQDSGTDTQY
TRBV4-1 | 12 | ASSQASGGVEQY
TRBV6-5 | 12 | ASRNPRESGGYT
TRBV19 | 18 | ASSIDGLAGAPNSYNEQF
TRBV5-4 | 13 | ASSSSGGITDTQY
TRBV9 | 13 | ASSPTGGAGTEAF
TRBV29-1 | 12 | SVEYLGGLVEQF
TRBV9 | 14 | ASSVNMGQGQETQY
TRBV7-9 | 14 | ASSQHPSGDGDTQY
TRBV2 | 9 | ASGVGEEAF
TRBV11-2 | 12 | ASSPSLSSNEQF
TRBV11-3 | 11 | ASSLDPGSTEF
TRBV10-3 | 11 | ATLAGATNEQF
TRBV21-1 | 19 | ASSKKRKDIVERPFNQPQH
TRBV19 | 14 | ASSIGRTGGNQPQH
TRBV29-1 | 12 | SVVELQGNTEAF
TRBV7-3 | 12 | ASSVVGGADEQF
TRBV7-3 | 13 | ASSLTSGVTDTQY
TRBV6-1 | 12 | ASTLRGVTDTQY
TRBV27 | 12 | ASSFGVLSNEQF
TRBV9 | 13 | ASSKQGARGNIQY
TRBV7-2 | 12 | ASSLGTRGKVLT
TRBV2 | 10 | ARNRGDYGYT
TRBV19 | 16 | ASNVGGEAGETAYEQY
TRBV19 | 11 | ASSIGGGQPQH
TRBV19 | 9 | ASTLRGEAF
TRBV15 | 11 | ATSRDEVDGYT
TRBV27 | 13 | ASSLGTGFGNTIY
TRBV7-9 | 12 | ASSPEGSRNTIY
TRBV5-1 | 13 | ASSLLAGGQDTQY
TRBV29-1 | 10 | SCTRGYKPLH
TRBV19 | 13 | ASTAPPGFPDTQY
TRBV5-8 | 12 | ASSFSLQGQKLF
TRBV30 | 14 | AWTRGGTGGPYVLT
TRBV30 | 11 | AWTSGFNYGYT
TRBV2 | 11 | ASRGQVNYGYT